This TCR beta chain was sequenced during a study of T-cell reconstitution after alpha-beta-depleted transplantation in children. Unique molecular identifiers were built into the TCRbeta library. TCRdb processed the PCR reads anew with MiXCR; each CDR3 protein has one entry. The sample records 200,000 to 250,000 distinct CDR3 sequences, over 20% being singletons. The CDR3 runs to 19 residues. A few counts support this clonotype. Its matching antigen is unknown. Overall study results and limits: Newly produced T cells mostly accounted for T-cell counts and diversity one year post-transplant. Some patients' high day-60 TCRbeta diversity was attributed to recipient cells surviving conditioning. Several hundred rapidly expanded clones from non-depleted graft cells reportedly supplied alpha-beta T cells about two months post-transplant.

The rearrangement uses TRBV21-1 and TRBJ1-4; the D call TRBD1 from the table was never checked on the DNA. TRBV21-1 is tagged as a pseudogene. The sequence was collected from a girl aged 2 to 10 with Fanconi anemia, due to receive a stem cell transplant. The source material was PBMCs, sampled before TCRalphabeta/CD19-depleted stem cell transplant. The CDR3 DNA reads TGTGCCAGCAGCAAAGCGCTTAGGACAGGGGGCGCAACTAATGAAAAACTGTTTTTT. Translated: CASSKALRTGGATNEKLFF.